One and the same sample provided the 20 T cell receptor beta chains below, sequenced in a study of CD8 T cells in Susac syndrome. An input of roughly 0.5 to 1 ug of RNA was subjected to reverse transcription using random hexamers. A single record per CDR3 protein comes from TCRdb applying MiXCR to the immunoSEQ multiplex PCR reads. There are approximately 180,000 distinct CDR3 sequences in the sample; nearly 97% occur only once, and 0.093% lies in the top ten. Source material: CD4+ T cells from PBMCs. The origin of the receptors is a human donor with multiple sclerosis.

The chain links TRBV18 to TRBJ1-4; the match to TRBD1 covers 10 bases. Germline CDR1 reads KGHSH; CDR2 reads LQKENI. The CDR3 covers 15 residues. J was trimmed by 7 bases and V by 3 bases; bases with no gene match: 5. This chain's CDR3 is CASSPPDRGLEKLFF. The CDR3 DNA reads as TGTGCCAGCTCACCGCCAGACAGGGGGCTTGAAAAACTGTTTTTT.

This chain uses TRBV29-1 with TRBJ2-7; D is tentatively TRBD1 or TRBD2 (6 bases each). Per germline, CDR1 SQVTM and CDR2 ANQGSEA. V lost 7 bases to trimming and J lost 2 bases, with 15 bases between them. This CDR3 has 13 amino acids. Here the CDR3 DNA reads TGCAGCGCTAAGACACGGGGGCCCTACGAGCAGTACTTC. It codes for CSAKTRGPYEQYF.

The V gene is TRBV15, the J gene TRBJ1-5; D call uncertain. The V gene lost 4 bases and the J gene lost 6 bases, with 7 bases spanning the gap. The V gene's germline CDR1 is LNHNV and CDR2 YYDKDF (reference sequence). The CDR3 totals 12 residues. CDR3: CATSTPPQPQHF. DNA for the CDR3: TGTGCCACCAGCACCCCCCCTCAGCCCCAGCATTTT.

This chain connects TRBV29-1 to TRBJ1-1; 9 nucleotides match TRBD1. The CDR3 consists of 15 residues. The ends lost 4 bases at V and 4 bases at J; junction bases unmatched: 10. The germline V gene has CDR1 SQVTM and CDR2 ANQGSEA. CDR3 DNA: TGCAGCGTTGCCTCCCCGGGACAGGGAGTCACTGAAGCTTTCTTT. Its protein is CSVASPGQGVTEAFF.

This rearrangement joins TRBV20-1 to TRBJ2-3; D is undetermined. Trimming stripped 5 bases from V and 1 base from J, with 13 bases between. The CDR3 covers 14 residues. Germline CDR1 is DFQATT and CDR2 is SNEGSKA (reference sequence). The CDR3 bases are TGCAGTGCTCTGCCCCCAGTGGGCACAGATACGCAGTATTTT. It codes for CSALPPVGTDTQYF.

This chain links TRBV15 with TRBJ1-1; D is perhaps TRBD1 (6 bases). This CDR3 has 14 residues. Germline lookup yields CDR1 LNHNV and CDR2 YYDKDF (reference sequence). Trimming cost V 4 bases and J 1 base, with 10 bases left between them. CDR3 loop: CATSKRTANTEAFF. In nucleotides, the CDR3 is TGTGCCACCAGCAAAAGGACAGCGAACACTGAAGCTTTCTTT.

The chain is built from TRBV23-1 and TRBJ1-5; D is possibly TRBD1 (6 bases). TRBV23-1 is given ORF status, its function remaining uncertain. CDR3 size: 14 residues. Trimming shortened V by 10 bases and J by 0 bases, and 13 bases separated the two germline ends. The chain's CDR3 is CATDNRDSNQPQHF. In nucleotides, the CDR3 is TGCGCCACAGATAACAGGGATAGCAATCAGCCCCAGCATTTT.

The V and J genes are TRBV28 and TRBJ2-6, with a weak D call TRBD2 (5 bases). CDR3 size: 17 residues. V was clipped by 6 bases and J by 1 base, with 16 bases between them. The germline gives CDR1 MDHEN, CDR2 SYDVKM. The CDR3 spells CASSPNGGKSGANVLTF. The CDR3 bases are TGTGCCAGCAGCCCAAATGGAGGCAAATCTGGGGCCAACGTCCTGACTTTC.

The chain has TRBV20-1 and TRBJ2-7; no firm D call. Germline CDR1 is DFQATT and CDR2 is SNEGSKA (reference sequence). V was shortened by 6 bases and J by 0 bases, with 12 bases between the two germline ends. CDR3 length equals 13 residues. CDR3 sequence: CSARGWVSYEQYF. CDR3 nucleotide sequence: TGCAGTGCCCGTGGATGGGTCTCCTACGAGCAGTACTTC.

The CDR3 DNA reads TGCAGCGCCCGGGAACAGTCGAACACCGGGGAGCTGTTTTTT. It encodes CSAREQSNTGELFF. V usage is TRBV29-1 and J usage is TRBJ2-2, with a tentative D call TRBD2 (5 bases). CDR1 and CDR2 (germline): SQVTM, ANQGSEA. The CDR3 loop spans 14 amino acids. V gave up 7 bases and J gave up 0 bases, with 12 bases separating them.

CDR3 sequence (DNA): TGTGCCAGCAGCCAGGGCCGGGACGCCAAAAACATTCAGTACTTC. Translating gives CASSQGRDAKNIQYF. This chain connects TRBV11-2 to TRBJ2-4, with D perhaps being TRBD1 or TRBD2 (5 bases each). Germline assignment: CDR1 SGHAT and CDR2 FQNNGV. V lost 5 bases and J 1 base, leaving 12 bases between the germline ends. CDR3 length: 15 amino acids.

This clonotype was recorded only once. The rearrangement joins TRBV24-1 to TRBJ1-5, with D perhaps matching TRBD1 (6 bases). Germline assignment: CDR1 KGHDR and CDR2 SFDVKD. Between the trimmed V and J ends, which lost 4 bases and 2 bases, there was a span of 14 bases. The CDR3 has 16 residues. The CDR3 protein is CATSDSRGGGNQPQHF. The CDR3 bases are TGTGCCACCAGTGACTCCAGGGGAGGTGGCAATCAGCCCCAGCATTTT.

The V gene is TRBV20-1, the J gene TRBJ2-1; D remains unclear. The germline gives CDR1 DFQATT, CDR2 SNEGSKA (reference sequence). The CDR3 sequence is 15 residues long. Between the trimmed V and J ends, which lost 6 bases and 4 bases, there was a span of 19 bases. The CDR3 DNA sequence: TGCAGTGCCAACAAACCCCCCGCCTCTTACAATGAGCAGTTCTTC. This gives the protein CSANKPPASYNEQFF.

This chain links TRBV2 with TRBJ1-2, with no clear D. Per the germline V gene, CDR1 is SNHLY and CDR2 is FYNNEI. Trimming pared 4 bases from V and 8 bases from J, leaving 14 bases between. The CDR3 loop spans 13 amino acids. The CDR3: CASSVENLTGYTF. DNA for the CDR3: TGTGCCAGCAGTGTCGAAAATCTCACGGGCTACACCTTC.

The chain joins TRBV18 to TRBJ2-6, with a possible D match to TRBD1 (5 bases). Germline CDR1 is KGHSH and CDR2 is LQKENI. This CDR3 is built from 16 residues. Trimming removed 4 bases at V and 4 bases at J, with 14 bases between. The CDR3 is CASSQVGLRGANVLTF. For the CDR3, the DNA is TGTGCCAGCTCACAGGTGGGGCTACGAGGGGCCAACGTCCTGACTTTC.

The chain's CDR3 is CAWSVRPRLAGGPSSYNEQFF. CDR3 DNA sequence: TGTGCCTGGAGTGTACGACCTAGGCTAGCGGGGGGTCCGAGCTCCTACAATGAGCAGTTCTTC. The chain couples TRBV30 to TRBJ2-1; 11 positions match TRBD2. Germline CDR1 is GTSNPN and CDR2 is SVGIG (reference sequence). The CDR3 is 21 residues long. The V and J ends lost 0 bases and 0 bases, in that order; junction bases with no gene match: 16.

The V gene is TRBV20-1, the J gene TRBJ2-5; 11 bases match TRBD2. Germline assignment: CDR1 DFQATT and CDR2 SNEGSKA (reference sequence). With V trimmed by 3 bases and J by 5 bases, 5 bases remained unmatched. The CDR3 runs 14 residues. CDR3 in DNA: TGCAGTGCTAGTTTAGCGGGGGGGCGGGAGACCCAGTACTTC. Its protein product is CSASLAGGRETQYF.

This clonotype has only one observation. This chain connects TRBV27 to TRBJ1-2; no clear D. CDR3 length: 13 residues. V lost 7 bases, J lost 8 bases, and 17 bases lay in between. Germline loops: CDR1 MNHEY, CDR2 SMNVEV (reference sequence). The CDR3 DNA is TGTGCCAGCACCACAAGGAACCGGATGGGCTACACCTTC. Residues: CASTTRNRMGYTF.

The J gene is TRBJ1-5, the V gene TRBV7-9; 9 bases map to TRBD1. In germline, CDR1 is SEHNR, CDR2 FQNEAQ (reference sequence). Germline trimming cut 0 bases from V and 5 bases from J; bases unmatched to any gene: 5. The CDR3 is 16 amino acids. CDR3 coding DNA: TGTGCCAGCAGCTTAGCTCGGACAGGGGTGGATCAGCCCCAGCATTTT. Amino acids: CASSLARTGVDQPQHF.

The chain's CDR3 is CAWSENPSYEQYF. DNA for the CDR3: TGTGCCTGGAGTGAAAACCCCTCCTACGAGCAGTACTTC. The genes are TRBV30 and TRBJ2-7; D is uncertain. V lost 1 base to trimming and J lost 0 bases, with 7 bases between them. Germline-derived CDR1 and CDR2 are GTSNPN and SVGIG (reference sequence). The CDR3 has 13 amino acids.